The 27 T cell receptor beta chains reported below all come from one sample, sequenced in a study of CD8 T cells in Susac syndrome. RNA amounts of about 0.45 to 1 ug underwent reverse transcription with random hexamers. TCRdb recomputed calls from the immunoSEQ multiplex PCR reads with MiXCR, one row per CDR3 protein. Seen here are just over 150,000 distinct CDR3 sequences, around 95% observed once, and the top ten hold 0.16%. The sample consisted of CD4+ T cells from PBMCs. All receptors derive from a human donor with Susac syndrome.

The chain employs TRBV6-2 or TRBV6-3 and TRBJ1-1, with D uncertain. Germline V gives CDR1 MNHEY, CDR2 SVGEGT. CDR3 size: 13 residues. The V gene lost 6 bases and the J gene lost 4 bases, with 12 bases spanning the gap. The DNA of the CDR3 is TGTGCCAGCAGCGACGGGAGGGTCACTGAAGCTTTCTTT. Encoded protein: CASSDGRVTEAFF.

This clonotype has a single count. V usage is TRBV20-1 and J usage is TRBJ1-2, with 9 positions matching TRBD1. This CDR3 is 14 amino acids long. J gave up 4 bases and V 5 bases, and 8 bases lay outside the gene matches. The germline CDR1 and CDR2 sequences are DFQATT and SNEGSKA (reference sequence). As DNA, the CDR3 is TGCAGTGCTTCCCAACAGGGGGCAGGCTATGGCTACACCTTC. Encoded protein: CSASQQGAGYGYTF.

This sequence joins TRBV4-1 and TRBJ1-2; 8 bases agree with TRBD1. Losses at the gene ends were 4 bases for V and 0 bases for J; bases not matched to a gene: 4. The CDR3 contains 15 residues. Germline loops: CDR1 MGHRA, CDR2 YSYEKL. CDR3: CASSRDRGANYGYTF. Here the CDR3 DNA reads TGCGCCAGCAGCCGTGACAGGGGAGCTAACTATGGCTACACCTTC.

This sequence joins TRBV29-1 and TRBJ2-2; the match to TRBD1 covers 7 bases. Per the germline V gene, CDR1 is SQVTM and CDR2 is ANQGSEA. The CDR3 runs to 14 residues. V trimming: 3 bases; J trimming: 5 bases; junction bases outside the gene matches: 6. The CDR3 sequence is CSVDDRDRTGELFF. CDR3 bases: TGCAGCGTTGATGACAGGGATCGGACCGGGGAGCTGTTTTTT.

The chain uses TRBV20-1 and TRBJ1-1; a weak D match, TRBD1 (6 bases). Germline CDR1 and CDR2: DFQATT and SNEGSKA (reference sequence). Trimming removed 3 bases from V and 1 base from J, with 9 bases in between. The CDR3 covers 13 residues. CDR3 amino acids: CSASLDRNTEAFF. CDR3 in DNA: TGCAGTGCTAGCCTGGACAGGAACACTGAAGCTTTCTTT.

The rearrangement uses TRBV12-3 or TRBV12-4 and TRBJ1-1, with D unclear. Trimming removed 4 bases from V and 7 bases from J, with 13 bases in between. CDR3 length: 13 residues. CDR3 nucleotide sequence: TGTGCCAGCAGTTCCGGGCCGCCGGGTGAAGCTTTCTTT. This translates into CASSSGPPGEAFF.

CDR3 coding DNA: TGTGCCACCAGCGGGTCCTTAGCGGGCCAAGAGACCCAGTACTTC. This gives the protein CATSGSLAGQETQYF. This rearrangement joins TRBV15 to TRBJ2-5; the match to TRBD2 covers 7 bases. Germline-derived CDR1 and CDR2 are LNHNV and YYDKDF (reference sequence). This CDR3 contains 15 residues. J was trimmed by 1 base and V by 5 bases; bases with no gene match: 7.

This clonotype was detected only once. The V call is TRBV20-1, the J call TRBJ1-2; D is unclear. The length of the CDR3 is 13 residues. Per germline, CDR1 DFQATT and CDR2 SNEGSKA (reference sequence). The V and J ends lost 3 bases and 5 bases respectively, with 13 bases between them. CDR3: CSASSEASYGYTF. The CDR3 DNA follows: TGCAGTGCTAGCTCCGAGGCCTCGTATGGCTACACCTTC.

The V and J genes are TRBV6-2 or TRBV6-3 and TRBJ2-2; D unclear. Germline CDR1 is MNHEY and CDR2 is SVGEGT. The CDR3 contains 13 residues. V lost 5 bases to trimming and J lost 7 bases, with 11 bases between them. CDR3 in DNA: TGTGCCAGCAGTCCAGGTGGCTACGGGGAGCTGTTTTTT. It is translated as CASSPGGYGELFF.

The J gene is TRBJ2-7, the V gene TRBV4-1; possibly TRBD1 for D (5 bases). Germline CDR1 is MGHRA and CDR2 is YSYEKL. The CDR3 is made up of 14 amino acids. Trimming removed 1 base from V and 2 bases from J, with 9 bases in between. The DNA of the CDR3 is TGCGCCAGCAGCCAAGCAGGGTTCGCCTACGAGCAGTACTTC. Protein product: CASSQAGFAYEQYF.

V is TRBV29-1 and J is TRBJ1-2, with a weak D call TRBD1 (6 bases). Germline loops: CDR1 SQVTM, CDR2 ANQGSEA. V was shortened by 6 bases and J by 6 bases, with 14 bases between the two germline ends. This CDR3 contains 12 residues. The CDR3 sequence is CSVTGEGDGYTF. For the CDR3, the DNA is TGCAGCGTGACAGGAGAGGGCGATGGCTACACCTTC.

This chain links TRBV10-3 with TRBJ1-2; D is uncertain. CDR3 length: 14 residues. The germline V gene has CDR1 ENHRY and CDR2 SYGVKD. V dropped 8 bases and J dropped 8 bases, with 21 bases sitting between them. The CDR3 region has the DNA TGTGCCATCTTCGCACAGCTGTCTACCGGAGGCTACACCTTC. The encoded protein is CAIFAQLSTGGYTF.

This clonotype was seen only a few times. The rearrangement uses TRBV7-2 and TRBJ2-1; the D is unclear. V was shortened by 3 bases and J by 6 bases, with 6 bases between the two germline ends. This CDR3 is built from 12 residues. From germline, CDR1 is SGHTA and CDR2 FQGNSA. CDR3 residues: CASSLLVNEQFF. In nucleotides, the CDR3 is TGTGCCAGCAGCTTGTTAGTCAATGAGCAGTTCTTC. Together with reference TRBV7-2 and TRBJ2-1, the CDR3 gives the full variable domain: GAGVSQSPSNKVTEKGKDVELRCDPISGHTALYWYRQSLGQGLEFLIYFQGNSAPDKSGLPSDRFSAERTGGSVSTLTIQRTQQEDSAVYLCASSLLVNEQFFGPGTRLTVL.

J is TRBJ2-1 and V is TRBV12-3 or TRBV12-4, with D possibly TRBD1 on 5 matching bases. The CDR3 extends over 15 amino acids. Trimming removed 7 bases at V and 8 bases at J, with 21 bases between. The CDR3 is CASTPGGRVRHEQFF. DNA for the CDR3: TGTGCCAGCACCCCCGGCGGCAGGGTAAGGCATGAGCAGTTCTTC.

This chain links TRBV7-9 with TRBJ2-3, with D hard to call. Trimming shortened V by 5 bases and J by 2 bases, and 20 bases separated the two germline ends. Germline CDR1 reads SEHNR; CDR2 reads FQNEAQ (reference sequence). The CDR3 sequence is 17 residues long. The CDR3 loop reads CASSLRSPRPPTDTQYF. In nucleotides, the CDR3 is TGTGCCAGCAGCCTCAGAAGTCCCCGGCCTCCCACAGATACGCAGTATTTT.

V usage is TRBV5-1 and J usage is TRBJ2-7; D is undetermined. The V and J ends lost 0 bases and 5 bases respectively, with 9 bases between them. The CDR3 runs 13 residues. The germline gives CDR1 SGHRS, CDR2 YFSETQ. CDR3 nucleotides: TGCGCCAGCAGCTTGGGGGTTTCGAACGAGCAGTACTTC. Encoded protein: CASSLGVSNEQYF.

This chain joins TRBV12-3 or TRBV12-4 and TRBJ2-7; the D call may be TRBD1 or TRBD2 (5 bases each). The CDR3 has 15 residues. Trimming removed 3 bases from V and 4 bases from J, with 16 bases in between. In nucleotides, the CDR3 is TGTGCCAGCAGTTTCCGGGACGGGGACCAGTACGAGCAGTACTTC. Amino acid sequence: CASSFRDGDQYEQYF.

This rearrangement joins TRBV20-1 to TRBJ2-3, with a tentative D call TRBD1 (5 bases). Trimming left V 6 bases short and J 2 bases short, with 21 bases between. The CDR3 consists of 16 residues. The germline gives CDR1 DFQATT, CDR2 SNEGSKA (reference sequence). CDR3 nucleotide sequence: TGCAGTGCCCGAAGGGCGATGGGGCCTTCCACAGATACGCAGTATTTT. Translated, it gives CSARRAMGPSTDTQYF.

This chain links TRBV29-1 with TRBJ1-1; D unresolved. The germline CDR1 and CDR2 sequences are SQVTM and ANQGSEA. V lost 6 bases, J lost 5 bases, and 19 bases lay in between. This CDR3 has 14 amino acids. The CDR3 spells CSVRGTPFGTEAFF. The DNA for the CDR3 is TGCAGCGTCCGAGGTACACCCTTCGGGACTGAAGCTTTCTTT.

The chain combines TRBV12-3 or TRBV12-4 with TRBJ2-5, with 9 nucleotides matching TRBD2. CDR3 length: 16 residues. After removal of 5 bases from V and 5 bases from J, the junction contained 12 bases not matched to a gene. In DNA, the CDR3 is TGTGCCAGCAGTCCCCTAGCGGGGAGGGCTGGGGAGACCCAGTACTTC. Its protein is CASSPLAGRAGETQYF.

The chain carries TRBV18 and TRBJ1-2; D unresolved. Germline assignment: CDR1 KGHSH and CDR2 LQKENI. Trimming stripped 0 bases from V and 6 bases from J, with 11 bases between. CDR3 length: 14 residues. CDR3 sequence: CASSPPASGDGYTF. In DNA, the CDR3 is TGTGCCAGCTCACCACCCGCCTCAGGCGATGGCTACACCTTC.

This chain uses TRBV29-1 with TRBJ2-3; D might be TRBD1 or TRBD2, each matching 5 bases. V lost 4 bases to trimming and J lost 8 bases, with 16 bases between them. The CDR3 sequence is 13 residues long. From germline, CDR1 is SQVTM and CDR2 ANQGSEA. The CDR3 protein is CSVGRAEGSTQYF. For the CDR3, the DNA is TGCAGCGTTGGGCGGGCAGAGGGGAGTACGCAGTATTTT.

The CDR3 sequence is CASSAIAAGYTF. The CDR3 coding sequence is TGTGCCAGCAGCGCCATAGCCGCTGGCTACACCTTC. V and J are TRBV7-9 and TRBJ1-2, with D uncertain. The CDR3 runs to 12 residues. V was cut by 5 bases and J by 7 bases, with 11 bases left in between. Germline V gene sequence: CDR1 SEHNR, CDR2 FQNEAQ (reference sequence).

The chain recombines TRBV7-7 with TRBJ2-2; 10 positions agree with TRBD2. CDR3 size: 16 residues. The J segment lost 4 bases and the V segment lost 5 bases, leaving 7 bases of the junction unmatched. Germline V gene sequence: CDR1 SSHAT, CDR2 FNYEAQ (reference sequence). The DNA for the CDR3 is TGTGCCAGCAGCGGAGCGGGGGGGCCGGGCACCGGGGAGCTGTTTTTT. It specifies CASSGAGGPGTGELFF.

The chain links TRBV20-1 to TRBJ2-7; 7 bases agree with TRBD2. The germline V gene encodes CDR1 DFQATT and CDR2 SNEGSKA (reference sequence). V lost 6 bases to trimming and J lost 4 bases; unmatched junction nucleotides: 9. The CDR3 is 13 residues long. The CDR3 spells CSAVLGGTYEQYF. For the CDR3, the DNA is TGCAGTGCGGTCCTCGGGGGGACTTACGAGCAGTACTTC.

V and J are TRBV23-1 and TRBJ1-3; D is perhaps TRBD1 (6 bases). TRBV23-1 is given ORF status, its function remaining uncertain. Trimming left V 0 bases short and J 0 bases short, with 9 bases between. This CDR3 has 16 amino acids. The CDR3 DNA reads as TGCGCCAGCAGTCAATCGGGGGCCTACTCTGGAAACACCATATATTTT. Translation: CASSQSGAYSGNTIYF.

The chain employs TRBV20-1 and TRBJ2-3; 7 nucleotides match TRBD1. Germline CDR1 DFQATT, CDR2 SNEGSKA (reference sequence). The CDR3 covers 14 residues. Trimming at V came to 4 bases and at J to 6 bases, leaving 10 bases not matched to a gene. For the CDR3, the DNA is TGCAGTGCTACTTCGGACAGGCCCAAGGATACGCAGTATTTT. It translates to CSATSDRPKDTQYF.